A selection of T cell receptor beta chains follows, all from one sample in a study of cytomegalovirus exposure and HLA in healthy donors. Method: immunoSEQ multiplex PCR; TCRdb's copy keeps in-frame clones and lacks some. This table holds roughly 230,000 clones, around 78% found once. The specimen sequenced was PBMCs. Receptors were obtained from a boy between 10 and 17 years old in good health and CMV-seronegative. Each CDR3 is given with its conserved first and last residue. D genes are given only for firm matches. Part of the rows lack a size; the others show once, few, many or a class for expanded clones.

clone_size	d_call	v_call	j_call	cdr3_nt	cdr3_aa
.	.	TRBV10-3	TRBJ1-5	TGTGCCATCAGTGAGTCAGGGGGACAGCCCCAGCATTTT	CAISESGGQPQHF
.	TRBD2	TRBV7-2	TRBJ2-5	TGTGCCAGCAGCCCGTGGGGACTAGCGGACCAAGAGACCCAGTACTTC	CASSPWGLADQETQYF
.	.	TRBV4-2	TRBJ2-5	TGTGCCAGCAGCCAACGGGCAGGGTTTCAAGAGACCCAGTACTTC	CASSQRAGFQETQYF
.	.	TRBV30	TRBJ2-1	TGTGCCTGGGGCACGTCCACAGCCGGCCCCTACAATGAGCAGTTCTTC	CAWGTSTAGPYNEQFF
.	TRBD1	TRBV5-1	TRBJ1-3	TGCGCCAGCAGCTTACCGACAGGGACAGGCCCTGGAAACACCATATATTTT	CASSLPTGTGPGNTIYF
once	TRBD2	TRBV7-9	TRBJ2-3	TGTGCCAGCGGCCGACTAGCGGGGAGCACAGATACGCAGTATTTT	CASGRLAGSTDTQYF
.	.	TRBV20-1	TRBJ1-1	TGCAGTGCTAGACCCAGGACTGAAGCTTTCTTT	CSARPRTEAFF
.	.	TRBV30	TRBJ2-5	TGTGCCTGGAGTCCACGGGTGGTTCAAGAGACCCAGTACTTC	CAWSPRVVQETQYF
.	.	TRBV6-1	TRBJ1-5	TGTGCCAGCAGTGAAAGGGGTTACAATCAGCCCCAGCATTTT	CASSERGYNQPQHF
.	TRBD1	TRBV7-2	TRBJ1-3	TGTGCCAGCAGCTCATCGGGACAGGCTAAGCGAAACACCATATATTTT	CASSSSGQAKRNTIYF
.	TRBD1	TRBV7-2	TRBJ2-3	TGTGCCAGCAGCCGGGGACAGGGGGTTACAGATACGCAGTATTTT	CASSRGQGVTDTQYF
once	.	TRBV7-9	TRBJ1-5	TGTGCCAGCAGCACAAAGGGGGACGCTCACCCCCAGCATTTT	CASSTKGDAHPQHF
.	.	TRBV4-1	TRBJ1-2	TGCGCCAGCAGCCCGTCGACGGGGGGCGACTATGGCTACACCTTC	CASSPSTGGDYGYTF
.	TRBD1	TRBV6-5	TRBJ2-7	TGTGCCAGCAGAAGGGACAGTTCCTACGAGCAGTACTTC	CASRRDSSYEQYF
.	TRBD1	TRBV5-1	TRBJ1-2	TGCGCCAGCAGCCCCAGACAGGGCGGAAACTATGGCTACACCTTC	CASSPRQGGNYGYTF
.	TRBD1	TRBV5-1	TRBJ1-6	TGCGCCAGCAGCTTGGGCGTCAGGGGGCCGAATAATTCACCCCTCCACTTT	CASSLGVRGPNNSPLHF
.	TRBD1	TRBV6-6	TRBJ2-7	TGTGCCAGCAGTTCTCAGGGGGCGCAGGGGCAGTACTTC	CASSSQGAQGQYF
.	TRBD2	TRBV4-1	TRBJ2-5	TGCGCCAGCAGCCAAGATACTGAACTAGCGGGAGACCAAGAGACCCAGTACTTC	CASSQDTELAGDQETQYF
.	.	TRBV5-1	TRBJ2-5	TGCGCCAGCAGCTCGGGGATACAAGAGACCCAGTACTTC	CASSSGIQETQYF
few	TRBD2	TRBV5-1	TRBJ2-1	TGCGCCAGCAGCGCCACTAGCGGGAGCTCCTACAATGAGCAGTTCTTC	CASSATSGSSYNEQFF
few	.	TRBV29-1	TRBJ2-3	TGCAGCGGGGGAGAGGGCAGGCAGTATTTT	CSGGEGRQYF
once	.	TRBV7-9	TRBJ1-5	TGTGCCAGCAGCTTAGGGGGCCGGAATCAGCCCCAGCATTTT	CASSLGGRNQPQHF
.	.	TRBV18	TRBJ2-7	TGTGCCAGCTCACCCTCGGGGGCCTACGAGCAGTACTTC	CASSPSGAYEQYF
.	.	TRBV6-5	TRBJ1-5	TGTGCCAGCAGGGGCAGGGACAATCAGCCCCAGCATTTT	CASRGRDNQPQHF
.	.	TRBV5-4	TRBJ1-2	TGTGCCAGCAGCCGCGAACCGACACGCGGCTACACCTTC	CASSREPTRGYTF
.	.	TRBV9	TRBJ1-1	TGTGCCAGCAGCGTAGTTGAGGGAGGCGCTGAAGCTTTCTTT	CASSVVEGGAEAFF
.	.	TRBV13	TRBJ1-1	TGTGCCAGCAGCCACGGGTCTGGCACTGAAGCTTTCTTT	CASSHGSGTEAFF
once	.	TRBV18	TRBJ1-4	TGTGCCAGCTCACCCGGGATGGGACAATCGGCTAATGAAAAACTGTTTTTT	CASSPGMGQSANEKLFF
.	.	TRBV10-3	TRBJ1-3	TGTGCCATCAGTGGGCCGACTGGAAACACCATATATTTT	CAISGPTGNTIYF
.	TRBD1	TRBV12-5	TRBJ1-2	TGTGCTAGTGGACAGGGGATCCTCTATGGCTACACCTTC	CASGQGILYGYTF
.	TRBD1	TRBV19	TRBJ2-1	TGTGCCAGTAGTCTGATCTCGGGACAGGTTGGGAATGAGCAGTTCTTC	CASSLISGQVGNEQFF
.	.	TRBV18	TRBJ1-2	TGTGCCAGCTCACCACCGGGGGGACGAGGCTACACCTTC	CASSPPGGRGYTF
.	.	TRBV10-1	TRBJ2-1	TGCGCCAGCAGTGAGAACGGCTACAATGAGCAGTTCTTC	CASSENGYNEQFF
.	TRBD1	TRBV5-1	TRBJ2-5	TGCGCCAGCAGCTCTGGACAGGGGATACAAGAGACCCAGTACTTC	CASSSGQGIQETQYF
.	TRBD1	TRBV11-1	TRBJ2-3	TGTGCCAGCACCCCCGGGACAGGGCCAGATACGCAGTATTTT	CASTPGTGPDTQYF
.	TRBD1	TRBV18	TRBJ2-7	TGTGCCAGCTCACGAACCTCCGGGACAGGGGTCCACGAGCAGTACTTC	CASSRTSGTGVHEQYF
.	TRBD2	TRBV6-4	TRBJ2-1	TGTGCCAGCGGGGCACTAGCGGGAGACAATGAGCAGTTCTTC	CASGALAGDNEQFF
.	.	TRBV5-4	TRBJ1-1	TGTGCCAGCAGCCGGGACACCATGAACACTGAAGCTTTCTTT	CASSRDTMNTEAFF
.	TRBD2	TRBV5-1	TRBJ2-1	TGCGCCAGCAGCTTGAATAGCGGGAGTAATGAGCAGTTCTTC	CASSLNSGSNEQFF
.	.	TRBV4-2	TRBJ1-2	TGTGCCAGCAGCCAAGATCTGGCGGGCAGTGGCTACACCTTC	CASSQDLAGSGYTF
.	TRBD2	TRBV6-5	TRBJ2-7	TGTGCCAGCAGTCCGTCCGGGGGGGCCGCAACGGAGCAGTACTTC	CASSPSGGAATEQYF
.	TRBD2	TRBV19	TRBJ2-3	TGTGCCAGTAGACTAGCGACAAGTACAGATACGCAGTATTTT	CASRLATSTDTQYF
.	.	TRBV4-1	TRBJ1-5	TGCGCCAGCAGCCAAGCTCGGGATCAGCCCCAGCATTTT	CASSQARDQPQHF
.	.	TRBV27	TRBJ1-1	TGTGCCAGCAGTTTATCGGCAGGATTGAACACTGAAGCTTTCTTT	CASSLSAGLNTEAFF
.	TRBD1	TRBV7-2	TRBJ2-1	TGTGCCACCGCCCGGGACAGCTCTTACAATGAGCAGTTCTTC	CATARDSSYNEQFF
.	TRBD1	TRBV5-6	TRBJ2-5	TGTGCCAGCAGCCTATCCGGACAGGGTCTGGAGACCCAGTACTTC	CASSLSGQGLETQYF
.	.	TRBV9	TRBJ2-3	TGTGCCAGCAGCGTATGGCCAGACACAGATACGCAGTATTTT	CASSVWPDTDTQYF
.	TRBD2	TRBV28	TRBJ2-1	TGTGCCAGCAGTTTCTGGGAGGGTGAGGATGAGCAGTTCTTC	CASSFWEGEDEQFF
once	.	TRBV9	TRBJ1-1	TGTGCCAGCAGCGTTCAGTTGAACACTGAAGCTTTCTTT	CASSVQLNTEAFF
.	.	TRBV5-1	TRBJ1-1	TGCGCCAGCAGCTTGGGAGCGGGGGGGAACACTGAAGCTTTCTTT	CASSLGAGGNTEAFF
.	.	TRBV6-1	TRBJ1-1	TGTGCCAGCAGTGATCAGGGATCCATGAACACTGAAGCTTTCTTT	CASSDQGSMNTEAFF
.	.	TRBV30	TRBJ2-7	TGTGCCTGGATCTCGGACACAGCCTACGAGCAGTACTTC	CAWISDTAYEQYF
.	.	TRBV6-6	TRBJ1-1	TGTGCCAGCAGTTACCCAGGCAGCCAAAACACTGAAGCTTTCTTT	CASSYPGSQNTEAFF
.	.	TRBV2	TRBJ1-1	TGTGCCACCCTCGGGAACACTGAAGCTTTCTTT	CATLGNTEAFF
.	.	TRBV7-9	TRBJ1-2	TGTGCCAGCGGAGCTTATGGCTACACCTTC	CASGAYGYTF
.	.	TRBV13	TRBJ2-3	TGTGCCAGCAGCCCAAGCACAGATACGCAGTATTTT	CASSPSTDTQYF
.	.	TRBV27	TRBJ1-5	TGTGCCAGCAGAGTGGGGGGAGGGGGCAATCAGCCCCAGCATTTT	CASRVGGGGNQPQHF
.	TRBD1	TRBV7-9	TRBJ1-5	TGTTCCAGCAGCCCCGCCGGGACAGGATCCCGCGAGGGTAATCAGCCCCAGCATTTT	CSSSPAGTGSREGNQPQHF
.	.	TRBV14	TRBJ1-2	TGTGCCAGCAGCCAAGGCGCCAACTATGGCTACACCTTC	CASSQGANYGYTF
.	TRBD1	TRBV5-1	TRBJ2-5	TGCGCCAGCAGCTTACAGGGGCCAGAAGAGACCCAGTACTTC	CASSLQGPEETQYF